The clone carrying this TCR beta chain was found once. The antigen is not known. Naive-designated CD8 cells lacked CD45RO, were positively enriched for CCR7, and omitted terminally differentiated effector memory CD45RA+ cells. Clones were read by immunoSEQ multiplex PCR, and TCRdb kept only the in-frame ones, dropping some. The sample lists under 1 million clones; 95% to 97% were seen once. These data originate in a study of shared clonotypes between healthy human individuals. In the study overall: Samples came from a couple of female and three male donors aged 18 to 49. CD8 memory received one plate per donor, CD8 naive two, CD4 memory three and CD4 naive three.

Findings and limits, study-wide: Shared clonotypes: about 4.6% naive CD4, around 3.5% naive CD8, 2.3% memory CD4, about 0.4% memory CD8. Across subsets, estimated richness was generally greater for naive than for memory populations.

CDR3 length: 15 residues. CDR1 is SEHNR and CDR2 is FQNEAQ in the germline V gene (reference sequence). The V and J ends lost 5 bases and 1 base respectively, with 15 bases between them. This clonotype originated in a man aged 30 to 45 in good health. Material for sequencing was naive CD8+ T cells sorted from blood. This chain connects TRBV7-9 to TRBJ2-7; D not resolved. CDR3 sequence (DNA): TGTGCCAGCAGCCCACCCACCCCGGTTTCCTACGAGCAGTACTTC. It yields the protein CASSPPTPVSYEQYF.